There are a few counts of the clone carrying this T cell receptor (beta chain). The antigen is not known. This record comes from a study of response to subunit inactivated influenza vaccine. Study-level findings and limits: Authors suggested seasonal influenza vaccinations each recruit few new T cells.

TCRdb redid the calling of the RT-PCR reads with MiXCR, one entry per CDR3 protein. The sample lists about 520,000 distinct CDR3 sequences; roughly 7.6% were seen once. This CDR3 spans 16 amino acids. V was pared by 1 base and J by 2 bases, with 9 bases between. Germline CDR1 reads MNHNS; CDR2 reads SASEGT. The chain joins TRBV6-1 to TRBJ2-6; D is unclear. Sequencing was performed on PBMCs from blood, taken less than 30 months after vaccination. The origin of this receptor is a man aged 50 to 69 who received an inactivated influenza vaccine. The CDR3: CASSEVFWAGANVLTF. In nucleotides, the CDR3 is TGTGCCAGCAGTGAAGTTTTTTGGGCTGGGGCCAACGTCCTGACTTTC.